The next 32 T cell receptor beta chains were all read from a single sample in a study of OX40 agonist ivuxolimab in advanced cancers. The repertoire was sequenced with immunoSEQ multiplex PCR; TCRdb's copy has only in-frame clones and lacks some. The profile shows 70,000 to 90,000 clones, less than 85% of them singletons. The sample in question was CD4+ or CD8+ T cells sorted from blood, obtained in a trial of the OX40 agonist ivuxolimab. These receptors were collected from an adult with an advanced solid tumor such as melanoma, head and neck, liver or kidney cancer.

The J gene is TRBJ2-6, the V gene TRBV7-2; D gene unclear. The CDR3 has 16 amino acids. Germline V gene lookup returns CDR1 SGHTA and CDR2 FQGNSA. V was trimmed by 4 bases and J by 0 bases, leaving 10 bases between them. Written as DNA, the CDR3 is TGTGCCAGCAGCTCGCCCCCCTCCTCTGGGGCCAACGTCCTGACTTTC. This translates into CASSSPPSSGANVLTF.

The chain uses TRBV9 and TRBJ2-7, with 7 bases fitting TRBD1. Looked up from germline, CDR1 is SGDLS and CDR2 is YYNGEE. The CDR3 has 14 amino acids. V lost 4 bases and J lost 2; bases outside the gene matches: 6. The CDR3 here is CASSSQGNTYEQYF. The CDR3 nucleotides are TGTGCCAGCAGCTCACAGGGGAACACCTACGAGCAGTACTTC.

The rearrangement joins TRBV11-3 to TRBJ1-6, with 9 bases fitting TRBD1. V dropped 0 bases and J dropped 7; count of bases not matched to a gene: 10. There are 18 residues in the CDR3. Germline V lookup: CDR1 SGHNT, CDR2 YENEEA. Here the CDR3 DNA reads TGTGCCAGCAGCTTAGATCAGTCCGGGACAGGGTTAAATTCACCCCTCCACTTT. Its protein product is CASSLDQSGTGLNSPLHF.

The J gene is TRBJ1-2, the V gene TRBV30, with 8 bases matching TRBD1. The CDR3 is made up of 12 amino acids. Germline CDR1 is GTSNPN and CDR2 is SVGIG (reference sequence). The junction had 7 bases not matched to a gene; V was cut back by 8 bases and J by 5 bases. CDR3 DNA: TGTGCCCGGACAGGGTCGGGATATGGCTACACCTTC. Its translation: CARTGSGYGYTF.

V is TRBV5-1 and J is TRBJ2-1, with 7 bases aligning to TRBD1. After removal of 7 bases from V and 5 bases from J, the junction contained 6 bases not matched to a gene. CDR3 length: 13 amino acids. CDR1 is SGHRS and CDR2 is YFSETQ in the germline V gene. CDR3: CASYRDSNNEQFF. CDR3 in DNA: TGCGCCAGCTACCGGGACAGCAACAATGAGCAGTTCTTC.

This clone showed up just once. V gene TRBV7-3 combines with J gene TRBJ1-1, with no clear D. The ends were cut back, 5 bases at V and 1 base at J, with 11 bases in the middle. The CDR3 extends over 14 amino acids. Looked up from germline, CDR1 is SGHTA and CDR2 is FQGTGA. Here the CDR3 reads CASSLGRANTEAFF. The CDR3 DNA reads as TGTGCCAGCAGCCTAGGTCGGGCGAACACTGAAGCTTTCTTT.

The chain carries TRBV5-1 and TRBJ1-2, with TRBD1 matching 7 bases. The germline V gene encodes CDR1 SGHRS and CDR2 YFSETQ. This CDR3 is built from 14 residues. J was trimmed by 6 bases and V by 2 bases; bases with no gene match: 7. CDR3 in DNA: TGCGCCAGCAGCTTTTGGACAGGACAGAATGGCTACACCTTC. Translating it yields CASSFWTGQNGYTF.

The rearrangement uses TRBV5-1 and TRBJ1-2, with D maybe TRBD1 (6 bases). There are 15 residues in the CDR3. The germline CDR1 and CDR2 sequences are SGHRS and YFSETQ. V lost 0 bases and J lost 0, with 9 bases in between. The CDR3 region has the DNA TGCGCCAGCAGCTTGGGGACAGCCTCTAACTATGGCTACACCTTC. This gives the protein CASSLGTASNYGYTF. Using reference TRBV5-1 and TRBJ1-2 for the parts outside the CDR3, the full variable domain is KAGVTQTPRYLIKTRGQQVTLSCSPISGHRSVSWYQQTPGQGLQFLFEYFSETQRNKGNFPGRFSGRQFSNSRSEMNVSTLELGDSALYLCASSLGTASNYGYTFGSGTRLTVV.

The chain employs TRBV29-1 and TRBJ2-3; D unclear. The CDR3 spans 11 residues. Trimming pared 4 bases from V and 6 bases from J, leaving 8 bases between. Germline V gives CDR1 SQVTM, CDR2 ANQGSEA. The CDR3 DNA reads as TGCAGCGTTGGTGGTGGGGATACGCAGTATTTT. Translating it yields CSVGGGDTQYF.

The chain couples TRBV6-5 to TRBJ1-1; TRBD1 is a possible D gene (5 bases). The CDR3 spans 14 residues. The V gene's germline CDR1 is MNHEY and CDR2 SVGAGI. V lost 4 bases and J 6 bases, leaving 15 bases between the germline ends. This CDR3 reads CASSSHLQGAEAFF. CDR3 DNA: TGTGCCAGCAGTTCACACCTCCAGGGAGCTGAAGCTTTCTTT.

V and J are TRBV5-1 and TRBJ1-6; tentative D call: TRBD1 (5 bases). The germline CDR1 and CDR2 sequences are SGHRS and YFSETQ. This CDR3 has 13 residues. The V and J ends lost 4 bases and 8 bases respectively, with 10 bases between them. The CDR3 DNA sequence: TGCGCCAGCAGCCGAACAGGAGATTCACCCCTCCACTTT. Residues: CASSRTGDSPLHF.

The chain employs TRBV11-2 and TRBJ2-6; unclear D gene. The CDR3 has 15 amino acids. Germline lookup yields CDR1 SGHAT and CDR2 FQNNGV. Trimming left V 8 bases short and J 0 bases short, with 11 bases between. This chain's CDR3 is CASGQPVSGANVLTF. CDR3 coding DNA: TGTGCCAGCGGCCAGCCAGTCTCTGGGGCCAACGTCCTGACTTTC.

The V and J genes are TRBV7-6 and TRBJ2-1, with 14 bases that match TRBD2. CDR3 length: 19 amino acids. Germline CDR1 reads SGHVS; CDR2 reads FNYEAQ. The V and J ends lost 5 bases and 4 bases, in that order; junction bases with no gene match: 13. CDR3 in DNA: TGTGCCAGCAGCCACACCGGGACTAGCGGGGGTCCTATGTACAATGAGCAGTTCTTC. As protein: CASSHTGTSGGPMYNEQFF.

V and J are TRBV5-1 and TRBJ1-1; 8 nucleotides match TRBD1. Germline V CDR1 and CDR2: SGHRS, YFSETQ. The CDR3 consists of 19 residues. Losses at the gene ends were 3 bases for V and 0 bases for J; bases not matched to a gene: 16. CDR3 sequence reads: CASSSIPGRPGQVNTEAFF. CDR3 nucleotide sequence: TGCGCCAGCAGCTCTATCCCCGGAAGACCGGGACAGGTGAACACTGAAGCTTTCTTT.

This chain joins TRBV10-3 and TRBJ1-1, with 7 bases identical to TRBD1. The CDR3 has 13 amino acids. Trimming cost V 6 bases and J 2 bases; bases outside gene matches: 3. CDR1 is ENHRY and CDR2 is SYGVKD in the germline V gene. CDR3: CAISGTVNTEAFF. CDR3 coding DNA: TGTGCCATCAGCGGGACAGTAAACACTGAAGCTTTCTTT.

This sequence joins TRBV5-4 and TRBJ2-7; weak D call: TRBD1 (5 bases). V gave up 4 bases and J gave up 3 bases, with 8 bases separating them. CDR3 length: 12 amino acids. Looked up from germline, CDR1 is SGHNT and CDR2 is YYREEE (reference sequence). CDR3 DNA: TGTGCCAGCAGCCCCCAGGGCTACGAGCAGTACTTC. Its translation is CASSPQGYEQYF.

This chain uses TRBV30 with TRBJ1-6; D gene uncertain. Germline values: CDR1 GTSNPN, CDR2 SVGIG (reference sequence). This CDR3 contains 16 residues. Trimming stripped 2 bases from V and 2 bases from J, with 13 bases between. The CDR3 DNA follows: TGTGCCTGGAGTAGTCCAAGAGCCCCCTATAATTCACCCCTCCACTTT. It is translated as CAWSSPRAPYNSPLHF.

The rearrangement uses TRBV7-2 and TRBJ1-2; no definite D call. Looked up from germline, CDR1 is SGHTA and CDR2 is FQGNSA. V lost 5 bases and J lost 4, with 17 bases in between. The CDR3 covers 15 residues. The CDR3 coding sequence is TGTGCCAGCAGCCCCATGACCGGAACCTTCTATGGCTACACCTTC. It is translated as CASSPMTGTFYGYTF.

Only a few counts were recorded for this clone. The V call is TRBV5-4, the J call TRBJ2-7; 8 bases fit TRBD2. In germline, CDR1 is SGHNT, CDR2 YYREEE (reference sequence). V gave up 2 bases and J gave up 3 bases; unmatched junction bases: 7. CDR3 length: 15 amino acids. The CDR3 coding sequence is TGTGCCAGCAGCTTTGGTCGAGCGGGAGACTACGAGCAGTACTTC. Translation gives CASSFGRAGDYEQYF.

The chain uses TRBV18 and TRBJ1-1, with a weak D call TRBD1 (6 bases). This CDR3 has 14 residues. V was cut by 3 bases and J by 4 bases, with 12 bases left in between. Germline values: CDR1 KGHSH, CDR2 LQKENI. The DNA for the CDR3 is TGTGCCAGCTCACCTCTGGACAGCTCCACTGAAGCTTTCTTT. Translated, it gives CASSPLDSSTEAFF. Complete variable domain (other parts from reference TRBV18 and TRBJ1-1): NAGVMQNPRHLVRRRGQEARLRCSPMKGHSHVYWYRQLPEEGLKFMVYLQKENIIDESGMPKERFSAEFPKEGPSILRIQQVVRGDSAAYFCASSPLDSSTEAFFGQGTRLTVV.

The V and J genes are TRBV2 and TRBJ2-3; tentatively, D is TRBD1 (5 bases). The germline V gene encodes CDR1 SNHLY and CDR2 FYNNEI. V was cut by 7 bases and J by 7 bases, with 12 bases left in between. CDR3 length: 12 residues. CDR3 sequence: CASKGSKHTQYF. The CDR3 region has the DNA TGTGCCAGCAAGGGGTCCAAACATACGCAGTATTTT.

The gene calls are TRBV19 and TRBJ2-1, with D possibly being TRBD2 (6 bases). Germline assignment: CDR1 LNHDA and CDR2 SQIVND (reference sequence). Trimming removed 8 bases at V and 0 bases at J, with 14 bases between. This CDR3 has 15 amino acids. CDR3 region: CASQRSGSSYNEQFF. CDR3 bases: TGTGCCAGTCAACGGTCCGGGAGCTCCTACAATGAGCAGTTCTTC.

The genes are TRBV13 and TRBJ1-1; TRBD1 matches 10 bases. V lost 3 bases and J lost 1; bases outside the gene matches: 5. The CDR3 has 16 residues. The germline V gene has CDR1 PRHDT and CDR2 FYEKMQ (reference sequence). This chain's CDR3 is CASSFRQGAQNTEAFF. The CDR3 DNA follows: TGTGCCAGCAGCTTCCGACAGGGGGCGCAGAACACTGAAGCTTTCTTT.

V usage is TRBV5-6 and J usage is TRBJ1-2; D perhaps matches TRBD1 (5 bases). Deletions cut 0 bases from V and 6 bases from J, with 12 bases between. CDR3 length equals 14 residues. Germline loops: CDR1 SGHDT, CDR2 YYEEEE. CDR3 DNA sequence: TGTGCCAGCAGCTTGGGGAGAGCAGGGCATGGCTACACCTTC. Its protein is CASSLGRAGHGYTF.

The gene calls are TRBV19 and TRBJ1-6; D possibly corresponds to TRBD1 (5 bases). Trimming shortened V by 7 bases and J by 4 bases, and 11 bases separated the two germline ends. Germline V lookup: CDR1 LNHDA, CDR2 SQIVND (reference sequence). The CDR3 sequence is 14 residues long. CDR3 sequence: CASKSTDYNSPLHF. The DNA of the CDR3 is TGTGCCAGTAAATCGACAGATTATAATTCACCCCTCCACTTT.

The chain links TRBV20-1 to TRBJ2-5, with TRBD2 as a possible D gene (5 bases). V gave up 3 bases and J gave up 5 bases, with 7 bases separating them. Germline lookup yields CDR1 DFQATT and CDR2 SNEGSKA (reference sequence). The CDR3 loop spans 11 amino acids. In DNA form, the CDR3 reads TGCAGTGCTAGCAGGAGGGAGACCCAGTACTTC. It specifies CSASRRETQYF.

This sequence joins TRBV11-2 and TRBJ1-1; D gene unclear. The CDR3 is 15 residues long. The V gene lost 2 bases and the J gene lost 1 base, with 11 bases spanning the gap. CDR1 is SGHAT and CDR2 is FQNNGV in the germline V gene. In DNA form, the CDR3 reads TGTGCCAGCAGCTTACCCCCAGGATGGAACACTGAAGCTTTCTTT. Amino acid sequence: CASSLPPGWNTEAFF.

CDR3 loop: CASSFRVQLDRSANYGYTF. The CDR3 nucleotides read TGTGCCAGCAGCTTCCGGGTGCAGCTAGACAGAAGCGCTAACTATGGCTACACCTTC. V gene TRBV7-2 combines with J gene TRBJ1-2; tentatively, D is TRBD1 (5 bases). V gave up 3 bases and J gave up 0 bases, with 23 bases separating them. The CDR3 is 19 residues long. Germline V gene lookup returns CDR1 SGHTA and CDR2 FQGNSA.

This chain connects TRBV27 to TRBJ2-3; TRBD2 aligns across 12 bases. CDR3 length: 17 residues. Germline CDR1 is MNHEY and CDR2 is SMNVEV (reference sequence). Losses at the gene ends were 6 bases for V and 1 base for J; bases not matched to a gene: 8. The CDR3 nucleotides read TGTGCCAGCAGGGAGTTGGGGACTAGCGGGCGCACAGATACGCAGTATTTT. Translated, it gives CASRELGTSGRTDTQYF.

This clone appeared once. This chain joins TRBV5-1 and TRBJ1-6, with D possibly TRBD1 on 6 matching bases. The CDR3 length is 16 residues. Germline loops: CDR1 SGHRS, CDR2 YFSETQ. The germline V and J ends were trimmed by 5 bases and 10 bases, with 22 bases remaining between them. CDR3 DNA: TGCGCCAGCAGGAGAAACCGGGACAACTTTGGGTCACCCCTCCACTTT. This encodes CASRRNRDNFGSPLHF.

The V gene is TRBV7-2, the J gene TRBJ1-1; D gene ambiguous. Germline V CDR1 and CDR2: SGHTA, FQGNSA. CDR3 length equals 14 residues. Trimming took 5 bases from V and 6 from J, leaving 16 bases between them. The CDR3 DNA follows: TGTGCCAGCAGCCTCTCGACCGCGGACCCTGAAGCTTTCTTT. This translates into CASSLSTADPEAFF.

The V gene is TRBV6-6, the J gene TRBJ2-7; D perhaps matches TRBD1 (5 bases). V lost 3 bases to trimming and J lost 7 bases, with 16 bases between them. Germline values: CDR1 MNHNY, CDR2 SVGAGI (reference sequence). The CDR3 covers 14 residues. The CDR3 DNA reads TGTGCCAGCAGTTATAGGGGTCGCACGGATGAGCAGTACTTC. Translated: CASSYRGRTDEQYF.